Described below is a single T cell receptor beta chain sequence and its context. Its antigen is not identified. This specimen belongs to a study of CD8+ T cells in alopecia areata. Overall study results and limits: For patients receiving tofacitinib, scalp clonality and expanded CD8+ clones among the top 100 significantly decreased.

Sequencing templates came from extracted RNA that was reverse transcribed into cDNA. Method: immunoSEQ multiplex PCR; TCRdb's copy keeps in-frame clones and lacks some. The profile covers about 120,000 clones, with more than 45% appearing a single time and roughly 0.5% taken by the ten largest. J gave up 4 bases and V 7 bases, and 11 bases lay outside the gene matches. This CDR3 comprises 15 residues. Looked up from germline, CDR1 is SGHRS and CDR2 is YFSETQ. Treatment reported: oral pan-JAK inhibitor, 5-10 mg twice daily. Cell sorting was applied to PBMCs, and CD4+ and CD8+ T cells were collected. This chain connects TRBV5-1 to TRBJ2-5; 9 bases line up with TRBD1. The TCR was taken from a human donor with alopecia areata. The specimen was CD4+ T cells sorted from blood, collected at week 4, from a patient treated with tofacitinib. The CDR3 sequence: CASVTGTGIGETQYF. As DNA, the CDR3 is TGCGCCAGCGTGACCGGGACAGGGATCGGAGAGACCCAGTACTTC.